This record covers a single T cell receptor beta chain. Its specificity is unknown. Library input was 1.5 to 2 micrograms of DNA from cryopreserved PBMCs. Trimming removed 7 bases from V and 4 bases from J, with 8 bases in between. This CDR3 has 12 residues. Germline assignment: CDR1 SEHNR and CDR2 FQNEAQ (reference sequence). This sample is part of a study of cytotoxic CD8 clonotypes in ibrutinib-treated CLL. Study details: Within the patient group, under 12 were relapsed/refractory and some 15 treatment-naive, and 17 were IGHV unmutated. Per sample, productive templates averaged about 240,000 and productive rearrangements averaged 94,082.

Notes on the study in general: Public clonotypes, rarely seen, contracted or held steady on treatment.

Assay used: immunoSEQ multiplex PCR; TCRdb lists only in-frame clones, some missing. The sample has under 150,000 clones; about 91% are singletons. This TCR derives from a human donor with chronic lymphocytic leukemia. The rearrangement uses TRBV7-9 and TRBJ2-1, with D perhaps TRBD2 (5 bases). Material: PBMCs, obtained after 12 months of ibrutinib treatment. For the CDR3, the DNA is TGTGCCAGCACCCGGGATTACAATGAGCAGTTCTTC. Protein product: CASTRDYNEQFF.